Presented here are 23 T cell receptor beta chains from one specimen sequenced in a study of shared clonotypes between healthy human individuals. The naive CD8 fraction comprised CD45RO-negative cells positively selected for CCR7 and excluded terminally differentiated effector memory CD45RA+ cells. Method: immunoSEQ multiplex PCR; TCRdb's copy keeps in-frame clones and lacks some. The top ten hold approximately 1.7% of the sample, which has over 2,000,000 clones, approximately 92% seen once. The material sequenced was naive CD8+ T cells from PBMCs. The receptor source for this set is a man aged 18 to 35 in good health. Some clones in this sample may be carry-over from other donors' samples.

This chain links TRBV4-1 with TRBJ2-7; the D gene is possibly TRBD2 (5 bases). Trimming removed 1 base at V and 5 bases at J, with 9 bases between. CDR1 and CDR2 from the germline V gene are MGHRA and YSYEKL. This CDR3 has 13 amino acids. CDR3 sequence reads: CASSQASSNEQYF. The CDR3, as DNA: TGCGCCAGCAGCCAAGCGTCTAGCAACGAGCAGTACTTC.

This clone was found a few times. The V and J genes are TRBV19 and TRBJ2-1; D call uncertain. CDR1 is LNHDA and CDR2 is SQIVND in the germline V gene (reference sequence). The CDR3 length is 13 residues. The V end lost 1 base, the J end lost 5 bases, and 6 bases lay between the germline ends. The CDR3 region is CASSIGYHNEQFF. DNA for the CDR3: TGTGCCAGTAGTATAGGATACCACAATGAGCAGTTCTTC.

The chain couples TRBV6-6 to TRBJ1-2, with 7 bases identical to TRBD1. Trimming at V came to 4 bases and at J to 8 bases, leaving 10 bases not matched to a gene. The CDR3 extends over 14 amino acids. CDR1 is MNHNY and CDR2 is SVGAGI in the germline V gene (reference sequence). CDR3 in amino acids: CASSSFRQGWGYTF. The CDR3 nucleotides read TGTGCCAGCAGTTCCTTCAGACAGGGTTGGGGCTACACCTTC.

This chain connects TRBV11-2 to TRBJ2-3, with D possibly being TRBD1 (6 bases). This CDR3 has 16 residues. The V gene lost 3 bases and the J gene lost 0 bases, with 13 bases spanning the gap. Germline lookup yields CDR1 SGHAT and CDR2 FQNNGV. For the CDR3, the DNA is TGTGCCAGCAGCTTCTCCGGGACAAGGAGCACAGATACGCAGTATTTT. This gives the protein CASSFSGTRSTDTQYF.

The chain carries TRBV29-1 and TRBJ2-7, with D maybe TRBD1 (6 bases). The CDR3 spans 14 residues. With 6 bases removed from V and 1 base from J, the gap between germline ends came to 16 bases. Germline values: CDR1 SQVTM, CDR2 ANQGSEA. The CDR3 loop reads CSVVQGNPSYEQYF. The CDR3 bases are TGCAGCGTCGTACAGGGAAATCCATCCTACGAGCAGTACTTC.

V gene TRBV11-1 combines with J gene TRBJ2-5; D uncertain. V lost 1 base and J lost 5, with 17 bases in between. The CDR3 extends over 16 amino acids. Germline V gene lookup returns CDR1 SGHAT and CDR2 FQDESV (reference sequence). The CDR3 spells CASSLGLGGDVETQYF. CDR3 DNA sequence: TGTGCCAGCAGCTTAGGACTGGGTGGGGATGTGGAGACCCAGTACTTC.

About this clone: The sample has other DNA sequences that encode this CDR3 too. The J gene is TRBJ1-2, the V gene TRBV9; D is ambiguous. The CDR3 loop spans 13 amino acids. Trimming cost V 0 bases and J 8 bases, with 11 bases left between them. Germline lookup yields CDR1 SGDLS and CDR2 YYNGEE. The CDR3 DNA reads TGTGCCAGCAGCGTAGGTGGAGGCGGGGGCTACACCTTC. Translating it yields CASSVGGGGGYTF.

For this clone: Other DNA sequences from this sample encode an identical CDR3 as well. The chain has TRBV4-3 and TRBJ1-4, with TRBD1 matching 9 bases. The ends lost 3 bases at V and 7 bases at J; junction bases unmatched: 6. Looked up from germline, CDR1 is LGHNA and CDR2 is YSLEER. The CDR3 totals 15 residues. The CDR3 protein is CASSQGTGRGEKLFF. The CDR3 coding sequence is TGCGCCAGCAGCCAGGGGACAGGGAGGGGTGAAAAACTGTTTTTT.

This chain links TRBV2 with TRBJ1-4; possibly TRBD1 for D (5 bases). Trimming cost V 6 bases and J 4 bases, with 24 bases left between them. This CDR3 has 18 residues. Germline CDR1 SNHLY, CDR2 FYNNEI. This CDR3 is CASRVRDGPLINNEKLFF. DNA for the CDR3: TGTGCCAGCAGGGTTAGGGACGGCCCCTTGATCAATAATGAAAAACTGTTTTTT.

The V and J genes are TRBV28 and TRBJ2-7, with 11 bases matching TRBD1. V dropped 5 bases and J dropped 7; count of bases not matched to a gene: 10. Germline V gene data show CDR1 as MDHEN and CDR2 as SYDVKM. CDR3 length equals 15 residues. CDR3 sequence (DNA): TGTGCCAGCAGTGAACCGGGACAGGGGGTGGGGGAGCAGTACTTC. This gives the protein CASSEPGQGVGEQYF.

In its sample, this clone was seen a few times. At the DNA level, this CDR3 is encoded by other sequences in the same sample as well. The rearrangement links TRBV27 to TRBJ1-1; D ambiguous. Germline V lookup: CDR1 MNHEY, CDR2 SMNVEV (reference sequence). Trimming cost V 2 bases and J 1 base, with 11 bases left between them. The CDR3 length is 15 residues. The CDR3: CASSLGGMGNTEAFF. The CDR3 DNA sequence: TGTGCCAGCAGTTTAGGCGGCATGGGGAACACTGAAGCTTTCTTT.

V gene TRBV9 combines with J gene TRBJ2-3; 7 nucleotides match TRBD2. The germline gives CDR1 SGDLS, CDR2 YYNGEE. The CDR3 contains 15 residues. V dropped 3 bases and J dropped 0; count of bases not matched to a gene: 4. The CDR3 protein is CASSGSGSSTDTQYF. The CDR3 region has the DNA TGTGCCAGCAGCGGTAGCGGGTCTAGCACAGATACGCAGTATTTT.

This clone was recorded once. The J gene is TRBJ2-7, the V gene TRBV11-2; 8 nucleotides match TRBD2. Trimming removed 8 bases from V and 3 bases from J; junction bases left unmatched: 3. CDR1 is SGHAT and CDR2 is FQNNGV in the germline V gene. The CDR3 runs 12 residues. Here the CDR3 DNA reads TGTGCCAGCGGGACTAGGGTCTACGAGCAGTACTTC. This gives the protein CASGTRVYEQYF. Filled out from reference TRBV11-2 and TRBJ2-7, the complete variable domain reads EAGVAQSPRYKIIEKRQSVAFWCNPISGHATLYWYQQILGQGPKLLIQFQNNGVVDDSQLPKDRFSAERLKGVDSTLKIQPAKLEDSAVYLCASGTRVYEQYFGPGTRLTVT.

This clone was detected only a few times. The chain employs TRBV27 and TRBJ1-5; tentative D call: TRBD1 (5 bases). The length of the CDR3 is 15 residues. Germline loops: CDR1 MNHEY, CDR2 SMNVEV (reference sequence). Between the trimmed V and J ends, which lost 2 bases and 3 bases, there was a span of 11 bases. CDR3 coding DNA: TGTGCCAGCAGTTTACAAGGGACGGACAATCAGCCCCAGCATTTT. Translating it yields CASSLQGTDNQPQHF.

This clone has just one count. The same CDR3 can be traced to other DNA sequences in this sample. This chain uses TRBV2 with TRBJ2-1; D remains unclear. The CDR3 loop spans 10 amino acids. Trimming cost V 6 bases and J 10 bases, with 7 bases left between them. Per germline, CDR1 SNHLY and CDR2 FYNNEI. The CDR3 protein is CASSLGEQFF. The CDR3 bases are TGTGCCAGCAGCCTAGGGGAGCAGTTCTTC.

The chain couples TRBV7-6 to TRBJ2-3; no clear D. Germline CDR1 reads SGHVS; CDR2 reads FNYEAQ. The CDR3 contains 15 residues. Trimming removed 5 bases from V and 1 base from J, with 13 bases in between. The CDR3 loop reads CASSQLLLGTDTQYF. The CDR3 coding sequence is TGTGCCAGCAGCCAATTACTACTGGGCACAGATACGCAGTATTTT.

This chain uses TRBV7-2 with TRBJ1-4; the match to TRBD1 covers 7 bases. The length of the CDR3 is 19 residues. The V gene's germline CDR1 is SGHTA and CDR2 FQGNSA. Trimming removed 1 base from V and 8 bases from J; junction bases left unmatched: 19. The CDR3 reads CASSLEYLQGDREIEKLFF. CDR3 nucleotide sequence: TGTGCCAGCAGCTTAGAATATCTACAGGGAGACAGGGAAATCGAAAAACTGTTTTTT.

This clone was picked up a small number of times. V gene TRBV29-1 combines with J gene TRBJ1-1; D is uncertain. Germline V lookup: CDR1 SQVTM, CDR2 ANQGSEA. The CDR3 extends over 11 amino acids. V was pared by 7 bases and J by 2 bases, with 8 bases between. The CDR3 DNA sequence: TGCAGCGCCGTACTTAACACTGAAGCTTTCTTT. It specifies CSAVLNTEAFF.

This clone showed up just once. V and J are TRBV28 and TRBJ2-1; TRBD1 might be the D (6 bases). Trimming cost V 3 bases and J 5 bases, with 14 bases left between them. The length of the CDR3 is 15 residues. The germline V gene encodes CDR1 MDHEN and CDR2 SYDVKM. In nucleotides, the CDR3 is TGTGCCAGCAGTTTTGTCCGGGACACCGACAATGAGCAGTTCTTC. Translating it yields CASSFVRDTDNEQFF.

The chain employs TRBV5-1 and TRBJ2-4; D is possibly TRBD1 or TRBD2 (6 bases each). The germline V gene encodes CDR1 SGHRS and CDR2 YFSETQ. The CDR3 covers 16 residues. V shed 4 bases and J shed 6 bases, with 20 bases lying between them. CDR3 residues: CASSPVRDTGINIQYF. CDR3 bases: TGCGCCAGCAGCCCTGTGCGGGACACTGGGATAAACATTCAGTACTTC.

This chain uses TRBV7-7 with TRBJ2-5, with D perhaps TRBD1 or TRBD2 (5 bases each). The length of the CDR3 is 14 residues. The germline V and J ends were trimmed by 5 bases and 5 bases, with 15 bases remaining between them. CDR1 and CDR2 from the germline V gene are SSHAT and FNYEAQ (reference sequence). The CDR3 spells CASSQYGDGETQYF. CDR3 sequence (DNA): TGTGCCAGCAGCCAATACGGGGACGGGGAGACCCAGTACTTC.

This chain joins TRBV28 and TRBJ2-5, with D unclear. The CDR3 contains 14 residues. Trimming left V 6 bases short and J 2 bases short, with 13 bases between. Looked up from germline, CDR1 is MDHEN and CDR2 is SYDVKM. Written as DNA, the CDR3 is TGTGCCAGCAGCCTTGACTCTATGCAAGAGACCCAGTACTTC. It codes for CASSLDSMQETQYF.

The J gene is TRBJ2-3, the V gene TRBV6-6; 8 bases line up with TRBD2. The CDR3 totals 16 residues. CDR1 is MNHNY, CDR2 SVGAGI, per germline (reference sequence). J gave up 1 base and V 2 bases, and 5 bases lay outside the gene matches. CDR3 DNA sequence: TGTGCCAGCAGTTACCTGAATAGCGGGGGCACAGATACGCAGTATTTT. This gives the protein CASSYLNSGGTDTQYF.